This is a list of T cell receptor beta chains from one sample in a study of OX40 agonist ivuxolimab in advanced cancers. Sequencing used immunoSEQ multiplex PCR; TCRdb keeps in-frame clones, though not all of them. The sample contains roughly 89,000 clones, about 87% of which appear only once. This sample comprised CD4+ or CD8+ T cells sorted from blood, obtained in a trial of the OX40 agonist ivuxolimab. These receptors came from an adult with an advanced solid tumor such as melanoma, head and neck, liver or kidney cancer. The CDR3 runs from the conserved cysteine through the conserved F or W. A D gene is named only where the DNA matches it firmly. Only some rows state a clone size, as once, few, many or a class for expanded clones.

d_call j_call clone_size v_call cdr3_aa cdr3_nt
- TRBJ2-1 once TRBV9 CASSRYNEQFF TGTGCCAGCAGCCGCTACAATGAGCAGTTCTTC
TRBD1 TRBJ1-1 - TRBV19 CASSTSGGTEAFF TGTGCCAGTAGTACCTCAGGGGGGACTGAAGCTTTCTTT
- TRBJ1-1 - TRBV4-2 CASSPDPGAGTEAFF TGTGCCAGCAGCCCGGACCCAGGCGCGGGCACTGAAGCTTTCTTT
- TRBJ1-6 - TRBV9 CASSVGGEGNSPLHF TGTGCCAGCAGCGTAGGAGGAGAAGGGAATTCACCCCTCCACTTT
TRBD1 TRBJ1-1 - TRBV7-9 CASSGRDRGTEAFF TGTGCCAGCAGCGGACGGGACAGGGGCACTGAAGCTTTCTTT
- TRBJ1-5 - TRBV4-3 CASSQEDQGHQPQHF TGCGCCAGCAGCCAAGAAGATCAGGGCCATCAGCCCCAGCATTTT
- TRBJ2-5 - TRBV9 CASSVGFMGERETQYF TGTGCCAGCAGCGTAGGTTTTATGGGGGAGAGGGAGACCCAGTACTTC
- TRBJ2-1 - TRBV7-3 CASSRSGGGYNEQFF TGTGCCAGCAGCCGCAGTGGAGGAGGTTACAATGAGCAGTTCTTC
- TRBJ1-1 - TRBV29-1 CSVEAGGTKAFF TGCAGCGTTGAGGCGGGAGGCACTAAAGCTTTCTTT
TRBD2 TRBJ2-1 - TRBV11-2 CASSLPSGGNNEQFF TGTGCCAGCAGCTTGCCTAGCGGGGGAAACAATGAGCAGTTCTTC
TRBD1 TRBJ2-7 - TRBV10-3 CAINGDSAYEQYF TGTGCCATCAACGGGGACAGCGCCTACGAGCAGTACTTC
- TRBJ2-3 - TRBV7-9 CASSFTYLVRDTQYF TGTGCCAGCAGCTTCACTTACCTTGTGAGAGATACGCAGTATTTT
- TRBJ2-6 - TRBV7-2 CASSAEITGANVLTF TGTGCCAGCAGCGCCGAAATTACTGGGGCCAACGTCCTGACTTTC
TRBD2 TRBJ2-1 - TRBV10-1 CASSRLAGVNEQFF TGCGCCAGCAGTCGACTAGCGGGAGTCAATGAGCAGTTCTTC
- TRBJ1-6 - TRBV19 CASTAGGMGRGSPLHF TGTGCCAGTACCGCGGGAGGGATGGGGCGCGGATCACCCCTCCACTTT
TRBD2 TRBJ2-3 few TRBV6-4 CASSDLAGSTDTQYF TGTGCCAGCAGTGACCTAGCGGGAAGCACAGATACGCAGTATTTT
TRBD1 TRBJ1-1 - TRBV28 CASRQTGGLGTEAFF TGTGCCAGCAGGCAGACAGGGGGTTTAGGGACTGAAGCTTTCTTT
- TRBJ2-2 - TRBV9 CASSVGVAGELFF TGTGCCAGCAGCGTGGGGGTTGCCGGGGAGCTGTTTTTT
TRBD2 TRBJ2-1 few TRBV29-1 CSVTPSGRSYNEQFF TGCAGCGTTACGCCTAGCGGGAGATCATACAATGAGCAGTTCTTC
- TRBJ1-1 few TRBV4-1 CASSQDSMNTEAFF TGCGCCAGCAGCCAAGACAGTATGAACACTGAAGCTTTCTTT
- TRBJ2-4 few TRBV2 CASSMGVAKNIQYF TGTGCCAGCAGCATGGGGGTAGCCAAAAACATTCAGTACTTC
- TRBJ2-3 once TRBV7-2 CASKADRTTDTQYF TGTGCCAGCAAAGCGGACAGAACCACAGATACGCAGTATTTT
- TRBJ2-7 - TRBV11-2 CASRAFGEQYF TGTGCCAGCAGGGCCTTCGGGGAGCAGTACTTC
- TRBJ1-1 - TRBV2 CASSYRQQTTSNTEAFF TGTGCCAGCAGCTATAGACAGCAGACCACTTCGAACACTGAAGCTTTCTTT
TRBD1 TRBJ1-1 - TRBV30 CAVGQNPTEAFF TGTGCCGTGGGACAGAACCCTACTGAAGCTTTCTTT
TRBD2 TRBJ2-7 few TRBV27 CASSTGLFYEQYF TGTGCCAGCAGTACGGGACTATTCTACGAGCAGTACTTC
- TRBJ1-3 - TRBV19 CASSRGNENTIYF TGTGCCAGTAGTAGAGGGAACGAAAACACCATATATTTT
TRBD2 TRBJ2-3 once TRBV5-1 CASSLGLAGRTDTQYF TGCGCCAGCAGCTTGGGACTAGCGGGACGCACAGATACGCAGTATTTT
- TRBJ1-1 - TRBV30 CAWSVTGIRVYTEAFF TGTGCCTGGAGTGTAACCGGGATCCGGGTATACACTGAAGCTTTCTTT
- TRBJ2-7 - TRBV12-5 CASGLAGGTNPPGEQYF TGTGCTAGTGGTTTGGCAGGGGGGACCAACCCTCCTGGCGAGCAGTACTTC
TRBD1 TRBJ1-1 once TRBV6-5 CASSPTTGGGTEAFF TGTGCCAGCAGCCCCACGACAGGGGGGGGGACTGAAGCTTTCTTT
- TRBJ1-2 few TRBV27 CASSYGGGIGYTF TGTGCCAGCAGTTACGGTGGTGGGATTGGCTACACCTTC
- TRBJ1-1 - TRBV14 CASSQAWGMNTEAFF TGTGCCAGCAGCCAGGCCTGGGGGATGAACACTGAAGCTTTCTTT
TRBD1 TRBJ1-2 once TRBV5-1 CASSVGTGFIAPLGYTF TGCGCCAGCAGCGTAGGGACAGGGTTTATCGCCCCGCTCGGCTACACCTTC
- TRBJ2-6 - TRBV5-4 CASSFRGSGANVLTF TGTGCCAGCAGCTTCCGGGGCTCTGGGGCCAACGTCCTGACTTTC
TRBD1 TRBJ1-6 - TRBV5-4 CASSLASTGGNSPLHF TGTGCCAGCAGCTTGGCTTCGACAGGGGGCAATTCACCCCTCCACTTT
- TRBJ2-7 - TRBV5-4 CASSATVTSYEQYF TGTGCCAGCAGCGCAACAGTGACCTCCTACGAGCAGTACTTC
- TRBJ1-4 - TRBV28 CASSFVGGPKKLFF TGTGCCAGCAGTTTCGTGGGAGGACCGAAAAAACTGTTTTTT
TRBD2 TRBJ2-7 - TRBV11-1 CASSLSGSHEQYF TGTGCCAGCAGCCTTAGCGGGAGCCACGAGCAGTACTTC
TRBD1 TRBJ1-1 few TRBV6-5 CASSYSGQGYTEAFF TGTGCCAGCAGTTACTCGGGACAGGGTTACACTGAAGCTTTCTTT
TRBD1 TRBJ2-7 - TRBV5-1 CASSLDVGTGVVVEQYF TGCGCCAGCAGCTTGGATGTGGGTACAGGGGTGGTGGTCGAGCAGTACTTC